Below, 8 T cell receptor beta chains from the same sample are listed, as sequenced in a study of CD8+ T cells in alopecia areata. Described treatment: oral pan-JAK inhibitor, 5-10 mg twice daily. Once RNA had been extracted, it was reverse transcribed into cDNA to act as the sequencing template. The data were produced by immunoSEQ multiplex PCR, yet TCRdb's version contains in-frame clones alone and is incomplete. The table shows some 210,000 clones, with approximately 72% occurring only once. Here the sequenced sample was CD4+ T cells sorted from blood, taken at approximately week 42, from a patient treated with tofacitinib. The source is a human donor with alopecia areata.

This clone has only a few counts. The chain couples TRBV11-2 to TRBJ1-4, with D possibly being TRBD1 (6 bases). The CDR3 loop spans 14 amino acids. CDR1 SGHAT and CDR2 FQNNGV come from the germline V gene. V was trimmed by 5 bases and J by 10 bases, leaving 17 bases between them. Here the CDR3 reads CASSQGGRDGKLFF. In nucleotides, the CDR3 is TGTGCCAGCAGCCAAGGGGGTCGTGATGGAAAACTGTTTTTT.

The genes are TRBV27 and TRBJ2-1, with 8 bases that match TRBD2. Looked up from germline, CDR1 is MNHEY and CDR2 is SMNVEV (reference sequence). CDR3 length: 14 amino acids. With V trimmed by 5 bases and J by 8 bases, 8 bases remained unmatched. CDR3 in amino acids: CASSIGLARDEQFF. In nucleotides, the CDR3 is TGTGCCAGCAGTATCGGACTAGCAAGGGATGAGCAGTTCTTC.

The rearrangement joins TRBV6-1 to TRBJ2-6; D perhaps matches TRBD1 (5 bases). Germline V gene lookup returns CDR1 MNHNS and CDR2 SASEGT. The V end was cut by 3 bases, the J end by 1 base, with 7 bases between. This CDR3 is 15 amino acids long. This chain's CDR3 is CASSDRTSGANVLTF. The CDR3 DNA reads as TGTGCCAGCAGTGACAGGACATCTGGGGCCAACGTCCTGACTTTC.

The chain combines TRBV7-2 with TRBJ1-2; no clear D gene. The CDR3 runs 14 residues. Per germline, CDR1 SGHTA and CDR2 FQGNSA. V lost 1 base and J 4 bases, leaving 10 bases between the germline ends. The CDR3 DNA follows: TGTGCCAGCAGCTTAGACGCCGGCGTCTATGGCTACACCTTC. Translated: CASSLDAGVYGYTF.

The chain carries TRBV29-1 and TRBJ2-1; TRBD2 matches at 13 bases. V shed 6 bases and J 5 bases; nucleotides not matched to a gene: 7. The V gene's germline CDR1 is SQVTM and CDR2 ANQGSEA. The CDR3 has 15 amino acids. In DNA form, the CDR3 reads TGCAGCGTCGCCGAGGGGACTAGCGGGGACAATGAGCAGTTCTTC. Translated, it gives CSVAEGTSGDNEQFF.

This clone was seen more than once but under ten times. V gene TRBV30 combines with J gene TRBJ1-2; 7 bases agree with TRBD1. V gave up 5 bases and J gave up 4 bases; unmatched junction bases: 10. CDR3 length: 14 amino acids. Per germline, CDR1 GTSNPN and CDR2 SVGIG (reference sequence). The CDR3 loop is CAWFMRQGPYGYTF. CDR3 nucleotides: TGTGCCTGGTTTATGCGACAGGGTCCCTATGGCTACACCTTC.

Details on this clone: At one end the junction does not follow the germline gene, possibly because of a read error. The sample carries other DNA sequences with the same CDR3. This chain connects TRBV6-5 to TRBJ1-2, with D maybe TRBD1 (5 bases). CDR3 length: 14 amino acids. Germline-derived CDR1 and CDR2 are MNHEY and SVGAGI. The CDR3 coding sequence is TGTGCCAGCAGTCTAGGTGGGACCGACTATGGCTACACCTTT. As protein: CASSLGGTDYGYTF.

The CDR3 nucleotides are TGTGCCAGCAGACAAGACTATGGCTACACCTTC. Its protein is CASRQDYGYTF. The chain uses TRBV6-5 and TRBJ1-2; D gene ambiguous. Germline lookup yields CDR1 MNHEY and CDR2 SVGAGI. The V end lost 6 bases, the J end lost 3 bases, and 5 bases lay between the germline ends. This CDR3 comprises 11 residues.